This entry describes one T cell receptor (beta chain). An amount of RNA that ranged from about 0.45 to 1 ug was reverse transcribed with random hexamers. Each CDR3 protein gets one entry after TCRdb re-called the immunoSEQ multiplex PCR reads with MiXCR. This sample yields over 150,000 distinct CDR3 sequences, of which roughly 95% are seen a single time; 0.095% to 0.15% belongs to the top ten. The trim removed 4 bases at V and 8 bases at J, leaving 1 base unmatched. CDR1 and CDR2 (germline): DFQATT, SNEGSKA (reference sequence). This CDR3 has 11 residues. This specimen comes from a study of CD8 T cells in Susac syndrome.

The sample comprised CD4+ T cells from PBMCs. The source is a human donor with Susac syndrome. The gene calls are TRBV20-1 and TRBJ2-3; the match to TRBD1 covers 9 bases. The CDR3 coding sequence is TGCAGTGCTATGGGACAGGGTACGCAGTATTTT. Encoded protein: CSAMGQGTQYF.